Listed below are T cell receptor beta chains from one sample, sequenced in a study of T cell responses to AZD1222 COVID-19 vaccine. Clones were sequenced by immunoSEQ multiplex PCR, and TCRdb holds only the in-frame ones, with some missing. The sample yields more than 110,000 clones, roughly 92% seen once. Sequencing used peripheral blood, obtained on day 0 of AZD1222 vaccination. The receptors were gathered from an adult in good health. CDR3s leave out the opening cysteine and the closing phenylalanine or tryptophan. A D gene is named only where the DNA matches it firmly.

d_call: NA; v_call: TRBV2; cdr3_length: 16; j_call: TRBJ1-1; cdr3_aa: ASIGFWGFRGANTEAF
d_call: TRBD2; v_call: TRBV20-1; cdr3_length: 16; j_call: TRBJ2-5; cdr3_aa: SASSPLKREGRWETQY
d_call: NA; v_call: TRBV5-1; cdr3_length: 13; j_call: TRBJ2-1; cdr3_aa: ASSLLPGSYNEQF
d_call: TRBD1; v_call: TRBV11-2; cdr3_length: 12; j_call: TRBJ1-2; cdr3_aa: ASSLSTGGGGYT
d_call: NA; v_call: TRBV29-1; cdr3_length: 11; j_call: TRBJ1-3; cdr3_aa: SVRLSSGNTIY
d_call: TRBD2; v_call: TRBV14; cdr3_length: 17; j_call: TRBJ2-1; cdr3_aa: ASSQGPGLAGGPYNEQF
d_call: NA; v_call: TRBV19; cdr3_length: 14; j_call: TRBJ2-1; cdr3_aa: ASSIMGTRPYNEQF
d_call: NA; v_call: TRBV2; cdr3_length: 12; j_call: TRBJ2-7; cdr3_aa: ASSAPADSYEQY
d_call: TRBD2; v_call: TRBV6-5; cdr3_length: 12; j_call: TRBJ2-2; cdr3_aa: ASFSGRYGGELF
d_call: NA; v_call: TRBV30; cdr3_length: 11; j_call: TRBJ2-2; cdr3_aa: AWSVQGLEELF
d_call: NA; v_call: TRBV28; cdr3_length: 13; j_call: TRBJ2-5; cdr3_aa: ASSYHEGPQETQY
d_call: TRBD1; v_call: TRBV7-9; cdr3_length: 15; j_call: TRBJ2-6; cdr3_aa: ASTHWGQGTGANVLT
d_call: NA; v_call: TRBV20-1; cdr3_length: 8; j_call: TRBJ1-1; cdr3_aa: SAGVTEAF
d_call: NA; v_call: TRBV5-1; cdr3_length: 11; j_call: TRBJ1-2; cdr3_aa: ASSWGRTNGYT
d_call: TRBD1; v_call: TRBV29-1; cdr3_length: 11; j_call: TRBJ1-1; cdr3_aa: SVRQGGNTEAF
d_call: NA; v_call: TRBV9; cdr3_length: 10; j_call: TRBJ2-5; cdr3_aa: ASSELVGTQY
d_call: NA; v_call: TRBV18; cdr3_length: 10; j_call: TRBJ1-4; cdr3_aa: ASSPRGEKLF
d_call: NA; v_call: TRBV28; cdr3_length: 13; j_call: TRBJ2-7; cdr3_aa: ASKRGGSLSYEQY
d_call: NA; v_call: TRBV12-3/TRBV12-4; cdr3_length: 11; j_call: TRBJ1-1; cdr3_aa: ASSSFLGTEAF
d_call: NA; v_call: TRBV7-9; cdr3_length: 13; j_call: TRBJ2-1; cdr3_aa: ASSPLSVIVNEQF
d_call: NA; v_call: TRBV30; cdr3_length: 13; j_call: TRBJ2-5; cdr3_aa: AWSLGTDSQETQY
d_call: TRBD2; v_call: TRBV19; cdr3_length: 14; j_call: TRBJ2-1; cdr3_aa: ASSPSQTSGSNEQF
d_call: NA; v_call: TRBV5-1; cdr3_length: 12; j_call: TRBJ2-1; cdr3_aa: ASSVLPEPPEQF
d_call: TRBD1; v_call: TRBV29-1; cdr3_length: 12; j_call: TRBJ1-2; cdr3_aa: SVGGGQKIYGYT
d_call: TRBD2; v_call: TRBV9; cdr3_length: 13; j_call: TRBJ2-3; cdr3_aa: ASSVWAGGTDTQY
d_call: NA; v_call: TRBV18; cdr3_length: 13; j_call: TRBJ1-3; cdr3_aa: ASSPLKGVTNTIY
d_call: NA; v_call: TRBV28; cdr3_length: 9; j_call: TRBJ1-2; cdr3_aa: ASRLNYGYT
d_call: TRBD2; v_call: TRBV9; cdr3_length: 14; j_call: TRBJ2-1; cdr3_aa: ASSPGLAGYYNEQF
d_call: TRBD2; v_call: TRBV6-5; cdr3_length: 13; j_call: TRBJ2-1; cdr3_aa: ASSRRLAGGNEQF
d_call: TRBD2; v_call: TRBV18; cdr3_length: 15; j_call: TRBJ2-1; cdr3_aa: ASSPALAGETYNEQF
d_call: NA; v_call: TRBV19; cdr3_length: 13; j_call: TRBJ1-1; cdr3_aa: ASSTYGPQNTEAF
d_call: NA; v_call: TRBV19; cdr3_length: 13; j_call: TRBJ1-6; cdr3_aa: ASSLTTDFNSPLH